Below, one T cell receptor (beta chain) is given with its context. The sample comes from a study of technical replicates of blood from several donors. Data came from immunoSEQ multiplex PCR; TCRdb stores just in-frame clones and leaves some out. The repertoire consists of 50,000 to 75,000 clones, with roughly 93% occurring once and the leading ten covering about 3.9%. Trimming pared 7 bases from V and 0 bases from J, leaving 13 bases between. Germline assignment: CDR1 MNHNY and CDR2 SVGAGI (reference sequence). CDR3 size: 15 residues. The clonotype originates from a human donor in good health. Some clones in this sample may be carry-over from other donors' samples. V gene TRBV6-6 combines with J gene TRBJ1-3, with D tentatively TRBD1 (5 bases). Input material: PBMCs. DNA for the CDR3: TGTGCCAGCACAAACAGGCTTGACTCTGGAAACACCATATATTTT. The encoded protein is CASTNRLDSGNTIYF.